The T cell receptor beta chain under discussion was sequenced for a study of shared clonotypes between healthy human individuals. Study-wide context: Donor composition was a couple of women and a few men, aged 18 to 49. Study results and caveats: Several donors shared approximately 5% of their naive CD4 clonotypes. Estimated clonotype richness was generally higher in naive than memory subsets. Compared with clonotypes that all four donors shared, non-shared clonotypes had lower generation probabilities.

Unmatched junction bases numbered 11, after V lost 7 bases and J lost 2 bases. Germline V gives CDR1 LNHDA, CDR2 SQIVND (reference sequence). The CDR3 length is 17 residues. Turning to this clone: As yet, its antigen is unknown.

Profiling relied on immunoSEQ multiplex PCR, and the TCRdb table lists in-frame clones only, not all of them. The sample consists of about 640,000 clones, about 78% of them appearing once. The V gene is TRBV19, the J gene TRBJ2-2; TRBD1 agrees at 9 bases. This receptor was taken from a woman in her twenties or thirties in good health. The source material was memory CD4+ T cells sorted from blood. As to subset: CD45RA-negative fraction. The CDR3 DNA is TGTGCCAGTAACCCAGGGACAGGGAGAAGTAACACCGGGGAGCTGTTTTTT. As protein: CASNPGTGRSNTGELFF.